This T cell receptor (beta chain) came from a study of shared clonotypes between healthy human individuals. Germline CDR1 is SGHRS and CDR2 is YFSETQ. Germline trimming cut 3 bases from V and 6 bases from J; bases unmatched to any gene: 4. There are 14 residues in the CDR3. Some clones are missing from TCRdb's copy, which holds only in-frame ones; the method was immunoSEQ multiplex PCR. The sample records roughly 2 million clones, 90% to 97% being singletons. The source is a man aged 18 to 30 in good health. V is TRBV5-1 and J is TRBJ2-1, with 9 bases that match TRBD1. Sequenced input: naive CD4+ T cells sorted from blood. Subset reported: CD45RA+ positively selected. The CDR3 nucleotides read TGCGCCAGCAGCTGGGTGACAGGGGGCAATGAGCAGTTCTTC. It is translated as CASSWVTGGNEQFF.